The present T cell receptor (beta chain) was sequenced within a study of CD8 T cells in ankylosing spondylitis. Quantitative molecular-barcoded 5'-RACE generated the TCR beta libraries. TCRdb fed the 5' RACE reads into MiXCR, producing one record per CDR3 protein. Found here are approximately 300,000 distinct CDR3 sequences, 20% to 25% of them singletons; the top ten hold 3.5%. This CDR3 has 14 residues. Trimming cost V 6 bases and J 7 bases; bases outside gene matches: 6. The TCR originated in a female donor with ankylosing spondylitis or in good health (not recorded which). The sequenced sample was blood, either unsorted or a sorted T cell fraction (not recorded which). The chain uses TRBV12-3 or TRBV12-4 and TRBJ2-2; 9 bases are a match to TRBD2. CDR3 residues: CASSLAGYLGELFF. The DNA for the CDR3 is TGTGCCAGCAGCCTAGCGGGATACCTCGGGGAGCTGTTTTTT.